The 3 T cell receptor beta chains given below trace back to one sample, sequenced in a study of beta chain features in type 1 diabetes. These receptors have no known antigen. Study outcomes and limitations: All four CD4+ subsets from Type 1 diabetes patients carried moderately but significantly shorter TCRB CDR3s.

Reverse transcription of all isolated RNA meant that expressed TCRB transcripts were sequenced. This table comes from immunoSEQ multiplex PCR, and its TCRdb copy is limited to in-frame clones, with some not included. Here the sample spans more than 550,000 clones, over 12% being singletons. Sequencing input: naive CD4+ T cells from blood. The receptors shown here come from a man aged 18 to 30 with type 1 diabetes.

The chain has TRBV7-2 and TRBJ2-5; D possibly corresponds to TRBD2 (6 bases). This CDR3 comprises 15 residues. Germline CDR1 SGHTA, CDR2 FQGNSA. V was trimmed by 0 bases and J by 2 bases, leaving 10 bases between them. The CDR3 here is CASSLAGTPQETQYF. Written as DNA, the CDR3 is TGTGCCAGCAGCTTAGCCGGGACTCCTCAAGAGACCCAGTACTTC.

The rearrangement links TRBV25-1 to TRBJ1-5, with D perhaps matching TRBD1 (5 bases). Per germline, CDR1 MGHDK and CDR2 SYGVNS. The V gene lost 6 bases and the J gene lost 7 bases, with 16 bases spanning the gap. There are 14 residues in the CDR3. The CDR3, as DNA: TGTGCCAGCAGCGAGTGGGGGAGTGAGCAGCCCCAGCATTTT. Its protein is CASSEWGSEQPQHF.

This clone appeared a few times. V gene TRBV30 combines with J gene TRBJ1-2; D remains ambiguous. This CDR3 comprises 14 residues. Germline V gives CDR1 GTSNPN, CDR2 SVGIG (reference sequence). V lost 2 bases and J 5 bases, leaving 15 bases between the germline ends. CDR3 coding DNA: TGTGCCTGGAGTTCCCCCCAGACCCATTATGGCTACACCTTC. Protein product: CAWSSPQTHYGYTF.